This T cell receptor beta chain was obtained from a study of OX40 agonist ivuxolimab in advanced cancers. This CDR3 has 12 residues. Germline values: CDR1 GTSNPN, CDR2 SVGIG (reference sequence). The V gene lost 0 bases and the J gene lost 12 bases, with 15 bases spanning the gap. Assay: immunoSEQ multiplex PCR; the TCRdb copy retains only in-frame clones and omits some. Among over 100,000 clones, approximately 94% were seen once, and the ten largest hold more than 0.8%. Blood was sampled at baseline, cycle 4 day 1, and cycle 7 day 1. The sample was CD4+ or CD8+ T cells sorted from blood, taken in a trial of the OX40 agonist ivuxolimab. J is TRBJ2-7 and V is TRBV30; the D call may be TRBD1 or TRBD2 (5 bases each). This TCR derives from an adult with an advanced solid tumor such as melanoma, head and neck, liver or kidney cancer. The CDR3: CAWSVNPGTVYF. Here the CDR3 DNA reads TGTGCCTGGAGTGTAAACCCAGGGACGGTGTACTTC.